This is a list of T cell receptor beta chains from one sample in a study of neurological immune-mediated disorders. In TCRdb, the 5' RACE reads were re-called with MiXCR into one record per CDR3 protein. The sample contains some 45,000 distinct CDR3 sequences, approximately 14% of which appear only once. Sequenced input: PBMCs. The receptor source for this set is a male donor with HTLV-1-associated myelopathy (HAM/TSP). The CDR3 runs from the conserved cysteine through the conserved F or W. D genes are given only for firm matches. Clone size is shown for a subset of rows, as once, few, many or a class of expanded clone.

D	size	V	J	CDR3	DNA
.	many	TRBV5-6	TRBJ2-1	CASSSGDYNEQFF	TGTGCCAGCAGCTCCGGGGACTACAATGAGCAGTTCTTC
TRBD2	many	TRBV7-2	TRBJ2-4	CASSQGGLAGRNIQYF	TGTGCCAGCAGCCAAGGAGGACTAGCGGGTAGAAACATTCAGTACTTC
.	many	TRBV27	TRBJ2-2	CASSSRPWTGELFF	TGTGCCAGCAGTTCTCGACCCTGGACCGGGGAGCTGTTTTTT
.	.	TRBV20-1	TRBJ1-4	CSAGRAGEKLFF	TGCAGTGCTGGCAGGGCGGGTGAAAAACTGTTTTTT
.	many	TRBV20-1	TRBJ1-1	CSARLRQKNTEAFF	TGCAGTGCTAGACTTAGACAGAAGAACACTGAAGCTTTCTTT
.	many	TRBV29-1	TRBJ2-1	CSVVRSQNEQFF	TGCAGCGTTGTCCGTTCGCAAAATGAGCAGTTCTTC
TRBD2	many	TRBV11-2	TRBJ2-1	CASSPPGLARYNEQFF	TGTGCCAGCAGCCCTCCGGGACTAGCGCGATACAATGAGCAGTTCTTC
TRBD2	many	TRBV12-3/TRBV12-4	TRBJ2-1	CASSSRLAGPNNEQFF	TGTGCCAGCAGTTCGCGGCTAGCGGGGCCCAACAATGAGCAGTTCTTC
.	many	TRBV29-1	TRBJ2-7	CSALERAGGYEQYF	TGCAGCGCTCTTGAGCGGGCCGGAGGGTACGAGCAGTACTTC
TRBD1	many	TRBV27	TRBJ2-1	CASSPWAGGRNEQFF	TGTGCCAGCAGTCCGTGGGCAGGGGGTCGCAATGAGCAGTTCTTC
.	.	TRBV4-2	TRBJ1-5	CASSQDRVDQPQDF	TGTGCCAGCAGCCAAGACAGGGTGGATCAGCCCCAGGATTTC
.	many	TRBV7-2	TRBJ1-1	CASSVTRGTEAFF	TGTGCCAGCAGCGTTACTAGGGGCACTGAAGCTTTCTTT
TRBD1	many	TRBV6-5	TRBJ2-2	CASRGTDPNTGELFF	TGTGCCAGCAGGGGGACAGACCCGAACACCGGGGAGCTGTTTTTT
.	many	TRBV10-3	TRBJ2-1	CAISESGGNNEQFF	TGTGCCATCAGTGAGTCAGGGGGAAACAATGAGCAGTTCTTC
.	many	TRBV9	TRBJ2-3	CASSPRGGGNTDTQYF	TGTGCCAGCAGCCCGAGGGGAGGGGGAAACACAGATACGCAGTATTTT
TRBD1	many	TRBV5-1	TRBJ1-6	CASSSRTGESPLHF	TGCGCCAGCAGTTCGCGGACAGGGGAGTCACCCCTCCACTTT
TRBD2	.	TRBV4-1	TRBJ2-5	CASSQDWAASGPETQYF	TGCGCCAGCAGCCAAGATTGGGCGGCTAGCGGACCAGAGACCCAGTACTTC
TRBD1	many	TRBV20-1	TRBJ1-1	CSAKLQGGRLAEAFF	TGCAGTGCTAAACTACAGGGGGGGCGCCTGGCTGAAGCTTTCTTT
.	many	TRBV3-1	TRBJ1-2	CASSQDPGWDGYTF	TGTGCCAGCAGCCAAGACCCAGGGTGGGATGGCTACACCTTC
TRBD1	many	TRBV20-1	TRBJ1-2	CSAGTGLDYGYTF	TGCAGTGCAGGGACAGGGCTCGACTATGGCTACACCTTC
.	many	TRBV5-1	TRBJ2-5	CASSVTRETQYF	TGCGCCAGCAGCGTAACCCGGGAGACCCAGTACTTC
TRBD1	many	TRBV28	TRBJ1-2	CASSSGQGRYTF	TGTGCCAGCAGTTCGGGACAGGGGCGCTACACCTTC
TRBD1	many	TRBV9	TRBJ1-1	CASSAQQGSVNTEAFF	TGTGCCAGCAGCGCCCAACAGGGGTCGGTGAACACTGAAGCTTTCTTT
.	many	TRBV20-1	TRBJ1-1	CSASATEAFF	TGCAGTGCTAGTGCCACTGAAGCTTTCTTT
.	.	TRBV27	TRBJ2-3	CSSSLWGRDTDTQYF	TGTTCCAGCAGTTTATGGGGACGGGACACAGATACGCAGTATTTT
TRBD2	many	TRBV28	TRBJ2-7	CASWAGGTYEQYF	TGTGCCAGCTGGGCGGGGGGGACCTACGAGCAGTACTTC
TRBD1	many	TRBV11-2	TRBJ1-4	CASSSTGGVNEKLFF	TGTGCCAGCAGTTCGACAGGGGGTGTCAATGAAAAACTGTTTTTT
.	many	TRBV3-1	TRBJ2-7	CASSLGDPGSYEQYF	TGTGCCAGCAGCCTGGGGGACCCTGGCTCCTACGAGCAGTACTTC
.	.	TRBV5-1	TRBJ1-2	CASSLEWSPGYNF	TGCGCCAGCAGCTTGGAATGGAGTCCTGGCTACAACTTC
.	once	TRBV20-1	TRBJ2-5	CSARLTRGFQETQYF	TGCAGTGCTAGACTAACGCGGGGTTTCCAAGAGACCCAGTACTTC
.	many	TRBV6-2/TRBV6-3	TRBJ2-7	CASSLTRYEQYF	TGTGCCAGCAGTCTAACAAGATACGAGCAGTACTTC
.	.	TRBV12-3/TRBV12-4	TRBJ1-5	CASSPGLYQPQHF	TGTGCCAGCAGTCCCGGGCTTTATCAGCCCCAGCATTTT
.	many	TRBV5-1	TRBJ1-2	CASSTLESGYTF	TGCGCCAGCAGTACCCTTGAGAGTGGCTACACCTTC
TRBD1	.	TRBV7-9	TRBJ1-5	CASSQAGTGAFVVDQPQHF	TGTGCCAGCAGCCAGGCCGGGACAGGGGCTTTCGTGGTCGATCAGCCCCAGCATTTT
.	few	TRBV7-8	TRBJ1-4	CASSLAEVMGGLFF	TGTGCCAGCAGCTTAGCCGAGGTGATGGGAGGACTGTTTTTT
TRBD1	many	TRBV12-3/TRBV12-4	TRBJ1-2	CASTDREGGYTF	TGTGCCAGTACCGACAGGGAAGGCGGCTACACCTTC
TRBD1	many	TRBV10-3	TRBJ1-6	CAISTRTGDNSPLHF	TGTGCCATCAGTACCAGGACAGGGGATAATTCACCCCTCCACTTT
.	many	TRBV7-9	TRBJ1-6	CASSQLPYNSPLHF	TGTGCCAGCAGCCAACTCCCCTATAATTCACCCCTCCACTTT
.	many	TRBV12-3/TRBV12-4	TRBJ1-1	CASSLGGGGTEAFF	TGTGCCAGCAGTTTAGGGGGGGGGGGCACTGAAGCTTTCTTT
TRBD1	many	TRBV28	TRBJ1-1	CASSTRTGLNTEAFF	TGTGCCAGCAGTACCCGGACAGGGTTGAACACTGAAGCTTTCTTT
.	many	TRBV7-2	TRBJ2-2	CASRLGGGGELFF	TGTGCCAGCAGGCTAGGGGGTGGCGGGGAGCTGTTTTTT
TRBD1	many	TRBV11-2	TRBJ1-1	CASSETGVDPEAFF	TGTGCCAGCAGCGAAACAGGGGTCGATCCTGAAGCTTTCTTT
.	few	TRBV5-1	TRBJ2-2	CASSFFRGAGELFF	TGCGCCAGCAGCTTCTTCAGGGGCGCCGGGGAGCTGTTTTTT
.	.	TRBV20-1	TRBJ2-7	CSARQGLSYEQYF	TGCAGTGCTAGGCAGGGGCTATCCTACGAGCAGTACTTC
TRBD2	many	TRBV5-6	TRBJ2-7	CASSRGELYEQYF	TGTGCCAGCAGCCGGGGGGAACTCTACGAGCAGTACTTC
.	many	TRBV6-2/TRBV6-3	TRBJ2-5	CASSYTETQYF	TGTGCCAGCAGTTACACGGAGACCCAGTACTTC
.	many	TRBV21-1	TRBJ1-4	CASSKERQPTTNEKLFF	TGTGCCAGCAGCAAAGAGCGACAGCCAACAACTAATGAAAAACTGTTTTTT
TRBD2	many	TRBV12-3/TRBV12-4	TRBJ2-3	CASRFLAGLTDTQYF	TGTGCCAGCAGATTTCTAGCGGGGCTCACAGATACGCAGTATTTT
TRBD2	many	TRBV5-1	TRBJ2-1	CASKASGIYNEQFF	TGCGCCAGCAAGGCTAGCGGTATCTACAATGAGCAGTTCTTC
.	many	TRBV2	TRBJ2-2	CAVLGESGELFF	TGTGCCGTCCTCGGGGAATCCGGGGAGCTGTTTTTT
.	.	TRBV20-1	TRBJ1-1	CRARDGRVVGTEAFF	TGCAGAGCTAGAGACGGCAGGGTAGTAGGAACTGAAGCTTTCTTT